Below are 26 T cell receptor beta chains sequenced from a single sample in a study of T cell responses to AZD1222 COVID-19 vaccine. Only in-frame clones appear in the TCRdb table, and some are missing; sequencing was by immunoSEQ multiplex PCR. The sample has 150,000 to 200,000 clones, 90% seen once. The source material was peripheral blood, sampled on day 0 of AZD1222 vaccination. These receptors came from an adult in good health.

This chain joins TRBV6-5 and TRBJ1-6, with TRBD1 matching over 11 bases. Germline lookup yields CDR1 MNHEY and CDR2 SVGAGI. Trimming removed 6 bases from V and 10 bases from J; junction bases left unmatched: 5. This CDR3 is 14 amino acids long. CDR3 nucleotide sequence: TGTGCCAGCAGCCCGGGACAGGGGGGCTCACCCCTCCACTTT. Residues: CASSPGQGGSPLHF.

The chain uses TRBV2 and TRBJ2-1; TRBD1 agrees at 9 bases. Germline V gene sequence: CDR1 SNHLY, CDR2 FYNNEI. Trimming took 6 bases from V and 12 from J; bases not matched to a gene: 15. The CDR3 contains 15 residues. The CDR3 reads CASRGPGQGAPGQFF. CDR3 sequence (DNA): TGTGCCAGCAGAGGCCCGGGACAGGGTGCCCCGGGGCAGTTCTTC. Based on the CDR3 plus reference TRBV2 and TRBJ2-1, the full variable domain is EPEVTQTPSHQVTQMGQEVILRCVPISNHLYFYWYRQILGQKVEFLVSFYNNEISEKSEIFDDQFSVERPDGSNFTLKIRSTKLEDSAMYFCASRGPGQGAPGQFFGPGTRLTVL.

This clone showed up just once. The rearrangement links TRBV19 to TRBJ1-5; no clear D. The germline V and J ends were trimmed by 6 bases and 3 bases, with 18 bases remaining between them. Germline V gene data show CDR1 as LNHDA and CDR2 as SQIVND (reference sequence). The CDR3 is 16 amino acids. This chain's CDR3 is CASRDAPGPANQPQHF. The CDR3 nucleotides read TGTGCCAGTAGAGATGCCCCCGGTCCCGCCAATCAGCCCCAGCATTTT.

V usage is TRBV19 and J usage is TRBJ1-5; D possibly corresponds to TRBD1 (6 bases). The V gene's germline CDR1 is LNHDA and CDR2 SQIVND (reference sequence). CDR3 length equals 12 residues. Trimming shortened V by 7 bases and J by 7 bases, and 11 bases separated the two germline ends. CDR3 residues: CASTSGAQPQHF. CDR3 DNA: TGTGCCAGTACTTCAGGGGCCCAGCCCCAGCATTTT.

This chain uses TRBV19 with TRBJ1-2, with D hard to call. The CDR3 spans 14 residues. V shed 8 bases and J shed 8 bases, with 21 bases lying between them. Germline CDR1 LNHDA, CDR2 SQIVND (reference sequence). The CDR3 sequence is CASSPARANGGYTF. In DNA, the CDR3 is TGTGCCAGTTCCCCTGCACGGGCGAACGGCGGCTACACCTTC.

This chain joins TRBV6-1 and TRBJ2-7, with 9 bases lining up with TRBD1. The trim removed 4 bases at V and 0 bases at J, leaving 7 bases unmatched. CDR1 and CDR2 (germline): MNHNS, SASEGT. The CDR3 runs 16 residues. In nucleotides, the CDR3 is TGTGCCAGCAGTGGGGGGACAGGGAAGTTCTCCTACGAGCAGTACTTC. Encoded protein: CASSGGTGKFSYEQYF.

The chain links TRBV7-2 to TRBJ2-7; 12 bases align to TRBD1. Germline CDR1 SGHTA, CDR2 FQGNSA. The J segment lost 6 bases and the V segment lost 5 bases, leaving 11 bases of the junction unmatched. CDR3 size: 16 residues. CDR3 in DNA: TGTGCCAGCAGCACTAGGAGGGACAGGGGGCGCCCCGAGCAGTACTTC. Translated: CASSTRRDRGRPEQYF.

This clone was recorded once. The CDR3 coding sequence is TGTGCCAGCTCACCACCTTCACGGAACACTGAAGCTTTCTTT. Protein sequence: CASSPPSRNTEAFF. The chain uses TRBV18 and TRBJ1-1; D remains ambiguous. CDR1 is KGHSH and CDR2 is LQKENI in the germline V gene. V was clipped by 0 bases and J by 1 base, with 6 bases between them. The CDR3 spans 14 residues. The full variable domain, its missing parts supplied by reference TRBV18 and TRBJ1-1, is NAGVMQNPRHLVRRRGQEARLRCSPMKGHSHVYWYRQLPEEGLKFMVYLQKENIIDESGMPKERFSAEFPKEGPSILRIQQVVRGDSAAYFCASSPPSRNTEAFFGQGTRLTVV.

The V call is TRBV9, the J call TRBJ2-5; 10 nucleotides line up with TRBD2. V dropped 2 bases and J dropped 4; count of bases not matched to a gene: 11. The CDR3 sequence is 17 residues long. Germline CDR1 reads SGDLS; CDR2 reads YYNGEE. The CDR3 here is CASSVGSGGAAGETQYF. In DNA form, the CDR3 reads TGTGCCAGCAGCGTCGGGAGCGGGGGGGCCGCGGGAGAGACCCAGTACTTC.

This sequence joins TRBV6-5 and TRBJ1-1, with 9 positions matching TRBD1. V was pared by 2 bases and J by 5 bases, with 9 bases of the junction left unmatched. The V gene's germline CDR1 is MNHEY and CDR2 SVGAGI. The CDR3 is made up of 16 amino acids. CDR3 loop: CASSYPPGQGSTEAFF. For the CDR3, the DNA is TGTGCCAGCAGTTACCCTCCGGGACAGGGAAGTACTGAAGCTTTCTTT.

The chain is built from TRBV12-3 or TRBV12-4 and TRBJ1-6; 7 nucleotides align to TRBD1. This CDR3 contains 13 residues. J lost 9 bases, V lost 6 bases, and 5 bases had no gene match. The CDR3 sequence is CASSLGQLSPLHF. Here the CDR3 DNA reads TGTGCCAGCAGCCTGGGACAGCTTTCACCCCTCCACTTT.

The J gene is TRBJ2-2, the V gene TRBV5-1; 13 bases are a match to TRBD2. Germline CDR1 is SGHRS and CDR2 is YFSETQ. The CDR3 consists of 19 residues. The junction had 5 bases not matched to a gene; V was cut back by 0 bases and J by 0 bases. CDR3 bases: TGCGCCAGCAGCTTGGCCTGGACTAGCGGGAGATCGAACACCGGGGAGCTGTTTTTT. This gives the protein CASSLAWTSGRSNTGELFF.

The chain has TRBV6-5 and TRBJ1-2; no firm D call. This CDR3 is built from 14 residues. The V and J ends lost 6 bases and 2 bases respectively, with 13 bases between them. Germline assignment: CDR1 MNHEY and CDR2 SVGAGI. The CDR3 nucleotides are TGTGCCAGCAGCCTAAAGACGGAAAACTATGGCTACACCTTC. This encodes CASSLKTENYGYTF.

The V gene is TRBV13, the J gene TRBJ1-2, with unresolved D. The CDR3 contains 13 residues. Per germline, CDR1 PRHDT and CDR2 FYEKMQ (reference sequence). Trimming left V 3 bases short and J 1 base short, with 6 bases between. The CDR3 coding sequence is TGTGCCAGCAGCTTGCAGATTAACTATGGCTACACCTTC. Its protein product is CASSLQINYGYTF.

The chain carries TRBV7-2 and TRBJ1-3; D is ambiguous. Trimming took off 6 bases at V and 0 bases at J, with 12 bases between the two ends. The germline gives CDR1 SGHTA, CDR2 FQGNSA. CDR3 length: 15 amino acids. CDR3: CASRPAGSSGNTIYF. CDR3 in DNA: TGTGCCAGCAGACCAGCCGGGAGCTCTGGAAACACCATATATTTT.

CDR3 sequence: CASSPQGLGAFF. The CDR3 region has the DNA TGTGCCAGCAGCCCACAGGGCCTTGGAGCTTTCTTT. The chain recombines TRBV9 with TRBJ1-1; perhaps TRBD1 as D (6 bases). The V end was cut by 4 bases, the J end by 10 bases, with 14 bases between. Germline values: CDR1 SGDLS, CDR2 YYNGEE. This CDR3 is 12 amino acids long.

The J gene is TRBJ2-5, the V gene TRBV10-3; possibly TRBD1 for D (5 bases). Trimming removed 0 bases from V and 5 bases from J, with 16 bases in between. The germline CDR1 and CDR2 sequences are ENHRY and SYGVKD. This CDR3 is 16 amino acids long. The DNA of the CDR3 is TGTGCCATCAGTGAGTCGAAGGAACAGGTCGGGGAGACCCAGTACTTC. This codes for CAISESKEQVGETQYF.

The rearrangement joins TRBV27 to TRBJ1-6; D is uncertain. Germline V gene data show CDR1 as MNHEY and CDR2 as SMNVEV (reference sequence). V dropped 2 bases and J dropped 8 bases, with 13 bases sitting between them. This CDR3 spans 15 amino acids. CDR3 region: CASSLDRGMDSPLHF. The CDR3 DNA follows: TGTGCCAGCAGTTTAGATCGGGGTATGGATTCACCCCTCCACTTT.

The chain's CDR3 is CASSLGRGQSQPQHF. In DNA, the CDR3 is TGTGCCAGCAGTTTAGGTCGCGGTCAGAGTCAGCCCCAGCATTTT. The chain recombines TRBV27 with TRBJ1-5, with D unresolved. Germline CDR1 is MNHEY and CDR2 is SMNVEV (reference sequence). The CDR3 contains 15 residues. Trimming pared 2 bases from V and 6 bases from J, leaving 14 bases between.

The chain is built from TRBV2 and TRBJ2-2, with D perhaps given as TRBD1 or TRBD2 (6 bases each). V dropped 6 bases and J dropped 0 bases, with 14 bases sitting between them. This CDR3 has 16 residues. The germline V gene has CDR1 SNHLY and CDR2 FYNNEI. CDR3 loop: CASSPLEGANTGELFF. In nucleotides, the CDR3 is TGTGCCAGCAGCCCCCTGGAGGGGGCGAACACCGGGGAGCTGTTTTTT. The full variable domain, in which reference TRBV2 and TRBJ2-2 provide the parts outside the CDR3, is EPEVTQTPSHQVTQMGQEVILRCVPISNHLYFYWYRQILGQKVEFLVSFYNNEISEKSEIFDDQFSVERPDGSNFTLKIRSTKLEDSAMYFCASSPLEGANTGELFFGEGSRLTVL.

This chain uses TRBV4-3 with TRBJ2-2, with D perhaps given as TRBD1 or TRBD2 (6 bases each). V was cut by 4 bases and J by 0 bases, with 9 bases left in between. The germline V gene has CDR1 LGHNA and CDR2 YSLEER. The CDR3 spans 15 residues. CDR3 protein: CASSPGAANTGELFF. For the CDR3, the DNA is TGCGCCAGCAGCCCGGGGGCCGCGAACACCGGGGAGCTGTTTTTT.

The chain recombines TRBV10-3 with TRBJ2-3, with TRBD2 as a possible D gene (5 bases). The CDR3 has 13 amino acids. Germline V gene data show CDR1 as ENHRY and CDR2 as SYGVKD. The V end lost 6 bases, the J end lost 2 bases, and 9 bases lay between the germline ends. In nucleotides, the CDR3 is TGTGCCATCAGGGACGGGGTCACAGATACGCAGTATTTT. It codes for CAIRDGVTDTQYF.

The V call is TRBV4-2, the J call TRBJ2-3; TRBD2 agrees at 8 bases. V shed 0 bases, J shed 1 base, and the junction held 6 bases outside the gene matches. The CDR3 runs to 17 residues. Germline lookup yields CDR1 LGHNA and CDR2 YNFKEQ. This CDR3 reads CASSQESLTSGTDTQYF. The DNA for the CDR3 is TGTGCCAGCAGCCAAGAGAGCCTGACTAGCGGCACAGATACGCAGTATTTT.

Details on this clone: The identical CDR3 is also encoded by other nucleotide sequences in the sample. The genes are TRBV9 and TRBJ2-1; TRBD2 agrees at 9 bases. There are 15 residues in the CDR3. Unmatched junction bases numbered 5, after V lost 0 bases and J lost 7 bases. CDR1 is SGDLS, CDR2 YYNGEE, per germline. The CDR3 DNA reads TGTGCCAGCAGCGTAGGCGGGGGGGCCTCGAATGAGCAGTTCTTC. This codes for CASSVGGGASNEQFF.

This chain connects TRBV6-6 to TRBJ1-5; D ambiguous. CDR3 length: 15 amino acids. Germline V CDR1 and CDR2: MNHNY, SVGAGI (reference sequence). V lost 0 bases and J lost 1, with 7 bases in between. This chain's CDR3 is CASSYSTESNQPQHF. The CDR3 region has the DNA TGTGCCAGCAGTTACTCTACGGAGAGCAATCAGCCCCAGCATTTT.

The rearrangement links TRBV7-3 to TRBJ2-1; TRBD1 or TRBD2 may be the D gene (5 bases each). There are 17 residues in the CDR3. V was pared by 5 bases and J by 0 bases, with 17 bases between. Germline V CDR1 and CDR2: SGHTA, FQGTGA. The CDR3 DNA reads as TGTGCCAGCAGCCTCCGAGGGGACGAAAGCTCCTACAATGAGCAGTTCTTC. Its protein is CASSLRGDESSYNEQFF.